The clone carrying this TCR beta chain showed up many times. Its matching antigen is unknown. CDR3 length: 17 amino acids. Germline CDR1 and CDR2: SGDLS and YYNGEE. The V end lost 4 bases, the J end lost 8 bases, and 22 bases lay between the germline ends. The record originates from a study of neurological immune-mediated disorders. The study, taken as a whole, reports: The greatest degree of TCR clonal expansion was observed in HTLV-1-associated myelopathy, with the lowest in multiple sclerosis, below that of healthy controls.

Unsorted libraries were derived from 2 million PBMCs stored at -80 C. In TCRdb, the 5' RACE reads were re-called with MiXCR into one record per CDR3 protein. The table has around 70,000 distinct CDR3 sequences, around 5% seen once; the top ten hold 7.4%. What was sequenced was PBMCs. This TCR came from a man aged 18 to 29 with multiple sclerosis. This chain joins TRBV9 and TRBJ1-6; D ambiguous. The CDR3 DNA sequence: TGTGCCAGCAGCCCACAGCTGGCCCCGGGGAGTGATTCACCCCTCCACTTT. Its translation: CASSPQLAPGSDSPLHF.